The 16 T cell receptor beta chains presented below share a single source sample, sequenced in a study of blood T cells in healthy people across ages. The second PCR ran about 6 to 12 cycles with a sample-barcoded 5' primer and J-beta primers. TCRdb reprocessed the 5' RACE reads via MiXCR and lists one record per CDR3 protein. The top ten hold around 15% of the sample, which has more than 800,000 distinct CDR3 sequences, around 28% seen once. The material sequenced was blood. These receptor sequences come from an elderly woman in good health.

The chain couples TRBV20-1 to TRBJ1-5, with D possibly being TRBD1 (5 bases). The CDR3 is 14 amino acids. Germline V gives CDR1 DFQATT, CDR2 SNEGSKA (reference sequence). The V and J ends lost 3 bases and 3 bases respectively, with 12 bases between them. The CDR3 DNA follows: TGCAGTGCTAGTTTACAGGAAGACAATCAGCCCCAGCATTTT. Translating it yields CSASLQEDNQPQHF.

Many counts were recorded for this clonotype. The chain is built from TRBV10-3 and TRBJ2-1; 9 positions match TRBD1. CDR1 and CDR2 from the germline V gene are ENHRY and SYGVKD. The trim removed 7 bases at V and 4 bases at J, leaving 5 bases unmatched. There are 14 residues in the CDR3. As DNA, the CDR3 is TGTGCCATCACCCGGACAGGGGATTACAATGAGCAGTTCTTC. Translation: CAITRTGDYNEQFF.

This clonotype showed up many times. The chain uses TRBV28 and TRBJ1-2, with 10 positions matching TRBD1. V dropped 7 bases and J dropped 5; count of bases not matched to a gene: 7. The CDR3 runs 14 residues. In germline, CDR1 is MDHEN, CDR2 SYDVKM. The CDR3 sequence: CASKDWTGGYGYTF. The CDR3 DNA is TGTGCCAGCAAAGATTGGACAGGGGGTTATGGCTACACCTTC.

Notes on this clonotype: A much larger clone sits a single nucleotide away, making a read error possible. J is TRBJ2-1 and V is TRBV5-1; 9 nucleotides line up with TRBD1. With the DNA end fitting TRBJ2-7 better, the J assignment may be wrong. Germline-derived CDR1 and CDR2 are SGHRS and YFSETQ. This CDR3 is 16 amino acids long. This chain's CDR3 is CASNPTGGRSYNEQYF. CDR3 nucleotide sequence: TGCGCCAGCAACCCGACAGGGGGTCGGTCCTACAATGAGCAGTACTTC.

As concerns this clonotype: A single base separates this from a much larger clone, so it may be a read error. The chain couples TRBV20-1 to TRBJ2-7, with a tentative D call TRBD2 (7 bases). The CDR3 contains 13 residues. The germline gives CDR1 DFQATT, CDR2 SNEGSKA (reference sequence). Trimming took 2 bases from V and 7 from J, leaving 15 bases between them. The CDR3 DNA is TGCAGTGCTAGACTAGTGGGGGGGGCGGAGCAGTACTTC. Translation gives CSARLVGGAEQYF.

This clonotype has more than one count but fewer than ten. The CDR3 is CASSQGLTDNTEAFF. CDR3 DNA: TGCGCCAGCAGCCAAGGTTTGACTGATAACACTGAAGCTTTCTTT. The rearrangement uses TRBV4-3 and TRBJ1-1; D is unresolved. V was cut by 1 base and J by 2 bases, with 11 bases left in between. Per the germline V gene, CDR1 is LGHNA and CDR2 is YSLEER. CDR3 length equals 15 residues.

The rearrangement joins TRBV30 to TRBJ1-2; D not resolved. The CDR3 spans 12 residues. V lost 4 bases and J lost 4, with 10 bases in between. Looked up from germline, CDR1 is GTSNPN and CDR2 is SVGIG (reference sequence). The CDR3 coding sequence is TGTGCCTGGACCCAGCGCACCTATGGCTACACCTTC. It yields the protein CAWTQRTYGYTF.

The chain links TRBV6-2 or TRBV6-3 to TRBJ2-1; 9 bases match TRBD2. The CDR3 length is 15 residues. V lost 6 bases, J lost 7 bases, and 10 bases stayed unmatched. Germline loops: CDR1 MNHEY, CDR2 SVGEGT. The CDR3 protein is CASSRLAVGGNEQFF. CDR3 in DNA: TGTGCCAGCAGCCGACTAGCGGTCGGGGGGAATGAGCAGTTCTTC.

There are a few counts of this clonotype. The chain carries TRBV20-1 and TRBJ1-1, with a possible D match to TRBD1 (6 bases). Germline CDR1 is DFQATT and CDR2 is SNEGSKA (reference sequence). The CDR3 covers 15 residues. Trimming left V 2 bases short and J 1 base short, with 14 bases between. CDR3 in DNA: TGCAGTGCTAGAAACCCCACAGGGACGAACACTGAAGCTTTCTTT. The encoded protein is CSARNPTGTNTEAFF.

This clonotype was picked up many times. The V gene is TRBV6-5, the J gene TRBJ1-1; 8 bases fit TRBD1. Germline V gene sequence: CDR1 MNHEY, CDR2 SVGAGI. The CDR3 is 14 amino acids. Trimming took 6 bases from V and 0 from J; bases not matched to a gene: 3. The CDR3, as DNA: TGTGCCAGCAGAGGACAGGGTTTGAACACTGAAGCTTTCTTT. Translation gives CASRGQGLNTEAFF.

This clonotype was counted at least ten times. The chain links TRBV20-1 to TRBJ1-5, with a tentative D call TRBD1 (6 bases). The CDR3 runs to 14 residues. Germline values: CDR1 DFQATT, CDR2 SNEGSKA (reference sequence). Trimming left V 1 base short and J 4 bases short, with 11 bases between. CDR3 sequence reads: CSARGRGVNQPQHF. CDR3 in DNA: TGCAGTGCTAGAGGCAGGGGAGTAAATCAGCCCCAGCATTTT.

As concerns this clonotype: A read error may be the cause here, since a much bigger clone is one base away. J is TRBJ1-5 and V is TRBV20-1; D is uncertain. The V and J ends lost 8 bases and 0 bases respectively, with 14 bases between them. Per germline, CDR1 DFQATT and CDR2 SNEGSKA (reference sequence). This CDR3 has 14 residues. For the CDR3, the DNA is TGCAGTACTACGGCAAAAAATAGCAATCAGCCCCAGCATTTT. Its protein product is CSTTAKNSNQPQHF.

This clonotype was seen many times. CDR3 protein: CASSQDLATTDTQYF. CDR3 DNA: TGTGCCAGCAGCCAAGACCTAGCGACCACAGATACGCAGTATTTT. The chain couples TRBV4-2 to TRBJ2-3, with D perhaps TRBD2 (6 bases). This CDR3 comprises 15 residues. The V gene lost 0 bases and the J gene lost 2 bases, with 9 bases spanning the gap. Germline CDR1 and CDR2: LGHNA and YNFKEQ.

The chain combines TRBV5-1 with TRBJ1-2, with a tentative D call TRBD1 (5 bases). V was cut by 3 bases and J by 2 bases, with 14 bases left in between. Germline values: CDR1 SGHRS, CDR2 YFSETQ. This CDR3 comprises 15 residues. The CDR3 is CASSSDTRGNYGYTF. Here the CDR3 DNA reads TGCGCCAGCAGCTCGGACACTCGAGGCAACTATGGCTACACCTTC.

Only a few counts were recorded for this clonotype. V gene TRBV7-2 combines with J gene TRBJ1-2; D is uncertain. With 7 bases removed from V and 3 bases from J, the gap between germline ends came to 12 bases. Germline CDR1 SGHTA, CDR2 FQGNSA. This CDR3 comprises 13 residues. CDR3 protein: CASTIYGDYGYTF. CDR3 nucleotide sequence: TGTGCCAGCACCATATACGGGGACTATGGCTACACCTTC.

This clonotype was counted a few times. Just one base apart from a much larger clone, this may be a read error. The rearrangement uses TRBV28 and TRBJ2-3, with D uncertain. There are 15 residues in the CDR3. CDR1 is MDHEN, CDR2 SYDVKM, per germline. The CDR3, as DNA: TGTGCCAGCGGTTTAACACCTACTAGCACAGATACGCAGTATTTT. Protein product: CASGLTPTSTDTQYF.